This T cell receptor (beta chain) was recovered during a study of lymphopenia after photon versus proton radiotherapy. The study, taken as a whole, reports: Post-nadir TCR diversity decline inversely tracked overall survival among those who died. Authors raise, but do not show, better survival with proton therapy. Oligoclonal CD8+ Temra expansion after nadir drove photon patients' diversity drop. Photon-treated patients lost naive T cells and TCR diversity; proton-treated stayed stable.

The table came from immunoSEQ multiplex PCR; TCRdb's copy has only in-frame clones and leaves some out. The data show around 62,000 clones, with about four fifths seen just once and around 1.9% held by the top ten. Germline values: CDR1 MDHEN, CDR2 SYDVKM. V lost 6 bases, J lost 1 base, and 18 bases lay in between. The CDR3 spans 16 residues. This clone was seen once. Its antigen is unknown. The sequencing used peripheral blood, collected from a patient treated with proton-based radiotherapy. V usage is TRBV28 and J usage is TRBJ1-1; D is uncertain. The source of this sequence is a man in his sixties with pancreatic cancer. The CDR3 region has the DNA TGTGCCAGCAGCTCATTTGGGCTCGGCGGGAACACTGAAGCTTTCTTT. This codes for CASSSFGLGGNTEAFF.